The T cell receptor beta chain under discussion was sequenced for a study of blood T cell repertoires in COVID-19. Study details: Acute and convalescent COVID-19 specimens originated in the United States, Italy and Spain. In each case, the material was cDNA or gDNA derived from T cells, B-cell-depleted T cells, or PBMCs.

Study processing details: Using reference gene primer amplification, nucleated cell counts were estimated. Assay: immunoSEQ multiplex PCR; the TCRdb copy retains only in-frame clones and omits some. V and J calls and clone size are as listed in that table; D and trimming were resolved from the DNA. The sample holds about 280,000 clones, approximately 86% seen once. The trim removed 5 bases at V and 5 bases at J, leaving 3 bases unmatched. The germline CDR1 and CDR2 sequences are SGHNT and YENEEA. CDR3 length: 13 residues. The sequence derives from a man aged 40-50 years with active or convalescent COVID-19. J is TRBJ2-5 and V is TRBV11-3, with 9 bases fitting TRBD2. Source material: peripheral blood. The CDR3 nucleotides read TGTGCCAGCAGCCTTGGACTAGCGGAGACCCAGTACTTC. It yields the protein CASSLGLAETQYF.